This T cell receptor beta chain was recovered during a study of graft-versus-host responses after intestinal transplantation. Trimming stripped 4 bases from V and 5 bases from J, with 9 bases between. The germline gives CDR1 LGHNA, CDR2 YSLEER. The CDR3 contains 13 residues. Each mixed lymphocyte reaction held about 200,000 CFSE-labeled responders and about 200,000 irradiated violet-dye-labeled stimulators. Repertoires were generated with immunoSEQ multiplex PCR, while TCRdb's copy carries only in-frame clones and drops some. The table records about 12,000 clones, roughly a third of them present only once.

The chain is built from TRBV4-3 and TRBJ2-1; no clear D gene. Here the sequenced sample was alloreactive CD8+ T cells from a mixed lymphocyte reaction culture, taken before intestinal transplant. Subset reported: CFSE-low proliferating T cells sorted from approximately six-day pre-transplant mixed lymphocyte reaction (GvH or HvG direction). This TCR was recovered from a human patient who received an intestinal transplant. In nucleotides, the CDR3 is TGCGCCAGCAGCCTTTTAAGTCACAATGAGCAGTTCTTC. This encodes CASSLLSHNEQFF.